Listed below are T cell receptor beta chains from one sample, sequenced in a study of human T cells and chemical hapten exposure. MiXCR was run by TCRdb on the RACE reads, yielding one entry per CDR3 protein. The data show more than 35,000 distinct CDR3 sequences, 3.7% seen once. Specimen: whole blood. The receptor source for this set is a human donor in good health. Some clones in this sample may be carry-over from other donors' samples. CDR3s include the opening cysteine and the closing phenylalanine or tryptophan. A D gene is named only where the DNA matches it firmly. The size of a clone is reported for some rows only, either as once, few or many, or as a class for expanded clones.

j_call,clone_size,v_call,d_call,cdr3_aa,cdr3_nt
TRBJ2-7,many,TRBV12-3/TRBV12-4,TRBD1,CASSRDRGRGGQYF,TGTGCCAGCAGTCGGGACAGGGGGCGAGGTGGGCAGTACTTC
TRBJ2-7,-,TRBV14,-,CASGDPLEQYF,TGTGCCAGCGGGGACCCCCTCGAGCAGTACTTC
TRBJ2-1,many,TRBV9,TRBD2,CASRGGREVNEQFF,TGTGCCAGCCGCGGCGGGCGGGAGGTCAATGAGCAGTTCTTC
TRBJ1-2,many,TRBV29-1,-,CSVVTPNYGYTF,TGCAGCGTGGTTACACCAAACTATGGCTACACCTTC
TRBJ1-1,many,TRBV30,-,CAWIITRRVEAFF,TGTGCCTGGATAATAACCAGGAGGGTTGAAGCTTTCTTT
TRBJ1-3,few,TRBV6-1,-,CASGISLNSGNTIYF,TGTGCCAGCGGGATTAGCCTTAACTCTGGAAACACCATATATTTT
TRBJ1-2,many,TRBV2,-,CASSEALLVGSYGYTF,TGTGCCAGCAGTGAAGCGCTTTTGGTAGGGTCCTATGGCTACACCTTC
TRBJ2-7,many,TRBV19,TRBD1,CASSGGDRKPLYEQYF,TGTGCCAGTAGTGGCGGGGACAGGAAGCCTCTCTACGAGCAGTACTTC
TRBJ2-4,few,TRBV2,TRBD1,CASNRGPASIQYF,TGTGCCAGCAACAGGGGACCAGCAAGCATTCAGTACTTC
TRBJ2-7,many,TRBV3-1,-,CASSEGTLEQYF,TGTGCCAGCAGCGAGGGGACTCTCGAGCAGTACTTC
TRBJ2-3,many,TRBV3-1,-,CASSRGQGSPDTQYF,TGTGCCAGCAGCCGTGGACAAGGGAGCCCAGATACGCAGTATTTT
TRBJ2-1,-,TRBV20-1,-,CSANGRAGNEQFF,TGCAGTGCTAACGGTCGGGCAGGCAATGAGCAGTTCTTC
TRBJ1-3,many,TRBV7-2,-,CASSLADSYSGNTIYF,TGTGCCAGCAGCTTAGCGGACAGTTACTCTGGAAACACCATATATTTT
TRBJ2-7,few,TRBV20-1,-,CSASSVSYEQYF,TGCAGTGCTAGCTCCGTGTCCTACGAGCAGTACTTC
TRBJ1-5,many,TRBV2,TRBD1,CASSRDRGRINQPQHF,TGTGCCAGCAGTCGCGACAGGGGGCGGATCAATCAGCCCCAGCATTTT